Listed here are 14 T cell receptor beta chains from one sample, sequenced in a study of blood T cell repertoires in COVID-19 (dated by TCRdb to 2018 to 2021). The library was made by the immunoSEQ multiplex PCR assay. The table was pulled from immuneACCESS by TCRdb, which kept in-frame rearrangements only. Such tables lose some clones; where checked, under half of the loss comes from unresolved V genes, and the rest has no known cause. Present in this sample are about 79,000 clones, 85% to 90% of which were seen just once. Jointly, the top ten make up over 11% of the sample. The specimen was peripheral blood. These receptors were taken from a man aged 70 or older with active or convalescent COVID-19.

The V gene is TRBV5-4, the J gene TRBJ2-7; 8 positions agree with TRBD1. CDR3 size: 13 residues. With 2 bases clipped from V and 7 bases from J, the junction kept 5 bases outside the gene matches. The germline V gene encodes CDR1 SGHNT and CDR2 YYREEE (reference sequence). CDR3: CASSFDRGPEQYF. The CDR3 nucleotides are TGTGCCAGCAGCTTCGACAGGGGCCCGGAGCAGTACTTC.

The CDR3 loop is CASSFHDGGPGYEQYF. The CDR3 region has the DNA TGTGCCAGCAGTTTCCACGACGGGGGTCCGGGCTACGAGCAGTACTTC. The chain links TRBV27 to TRBJ2-7, with D possibly being TRBD2 (6 bases). V gave up 3 bases and J gave up 3 bases, with 18 bases separating them. The length of the CDR3 is 16 residues. Germline V gives CDR1 MNHEY, CDR2 SMNVEV (reference sequence).

The J gene is TRBJ2-3, the V gene TRBV6-5; D call uncertain. V lost 8 bases, J lost 3 bases, and 12 bases lay in between. The CDR3 covers 13 residues. From germline, CDR1 is MNHEY and CDR2 SVGAGI. This chain's CDR3 is CASSLRRTDTQYF. Written as DNA, the CDR3 is TGTGCCAGCTCTTTGCGGCGAACAGATACGCAGTATTTT.

V gene TRBV5-5 combines with J gene TRBJ2-5, with TRBD2 identical over 8 bases. The germline V gene has CDR1 SGHKS and CDR2 YYEKEE (reference sequence). The CDR3 sequence is 17 residues long. The J segment lost 3 bases and the V segment lost 4 bases, leaving 14 bases of the junction unmatched. The CDR3, as DNA: TGTGCCAGCAGCCCAACATTAGCGGGATGGAACGAAGAGACCCAGTACTTC. This gives the protein CASSPTLAGWNEETQYF.

The chain uses TRBV28 and TRBJ2-5, with TRBD1 matching 7 bases. Per the germline V gene, CDR1 is MDHEN and CDR2 is SYDVKM. V lost 9 bases to trimming and J lost 3 bases; unmatched junction nucleotides: 7. This CDR3 has 13 residues. The CDR3 nucleotides read TGTGCCAGTCGGACAGGAACAGAAGAGACCCAGTACTTC. Residues: CASRTGTEETQYF.

The chain joins TRBV10-2 to TRBJ1-2; D is perhaps TRBD1 (6 bases). This CDR3 has 14 amino acids. Trimming left V 5 bases short and J 2 bases short, with 12 bases between. CDR1 is WSHSY, CDR2 SAAADI, per germline. The CDR3 DNA reads TGCGCCAGCAGTAGCGGGACACTCAACTATGGCTACACCTTC. As protein: CASSSGTLNYGYTF.

The gene calls are TRBV7-3 and TRBJ2-1; TRBD2 matches 13 bases. Germline CDR1 reads SGHTA; CDR2 reads FQGTGA. V lost 6 bases to trimming and J lost 7 bases; unmatched junction nucleotides: 6. CDR3 length: 15 amino acids. The CDR3 is CASRQPGLAGNEQFF. In DNA, the CDR3 is TGTGCCAGCAGGCAGCCGGGACTAGCGGGGAATGAGCAGTTCTTC.

V and J are TRBV5-1 and TRBJ2-3; TRBD2 aligns across 10 bases. Germline-derived CDR1 and CDR2 are SGHRS and YFSETQ. The CDR3 contains 17 residues. V gave up 0 bases and J gave up 9 bases; unmatched junction bases: 13. CDR3 bases: TGCGCCAGCAGCTTGGCACTAGCGGGAAGGGGAGGTGGCACGCAGTATTTT. Residues: CASSLALAGRGGGTQYF.

The rearrangement uses TRBV29-1 and TRBJ2-1; TRBD2 aligns across 11 bases. The V gene's germline CDR1 is SQVTM and CDR2 ANQGSEA. V dropped 3 bases and J dropped 6; count of bases not matched to a gene: 4. The CDR3 has 14 residues. The CDR3 coding sequence is TGCAGCGTTGACATAGCGGGAGGGTTCAATGAGCAGTTCTTC. It yields the protein CSVDIAGGFNEQFF.

The chain is built from TRBV27 and TRBJ2-1, with D perhaps matching TRBD1 (5 bases). The CDR3 covers 15 residues. V lost 2 bases and J 1 base, leaving 9 bases between the germline ends. The V gene's germline CDR1 is MNHEY and CDR2 SMNVEV (reference sequence). The CDR3 is CASSLKGLSYNEQFF. In DNA form, the CDR3 reads TGTGCCAGCAGTTTAAAGGGGCTGTCCTACAATGAGCAGTTCTTC.

J is TRBJ2-7 and V is TRBV4-3, with 12 nucleotides matching TRBD2. J gave up 4 bases and V 0 bases, and 7 bases lay outside the gene matches. Germline assignment: CDR1 LGHNA and CDR2 YSLEER. The CDR3 is made up of 17 amino acids. In nucleotides, the CDR3 is TGCGCCAGCAGCCAAGATCTAGCGGGAGGGTCGCGATACGAGCAGTACTTC. Encoded protein: CASSQDLAGGSRYEQYF.

The genes are TRBV30 and TRBJ1-6, with D hard to call. V was shortened by 3 bases and J by 8 bases, with 11 bases between the two germline ends. The length of the CDR3 is 13 residues. The germline V gene has CDR1 GTSNPN and CDR2 SVGIG (reference sequence). In DNA, the CDR3 is TGTGCCTGGAGCCCATCCCGGGATTCACCCCTCCACTTT. Amino acid sequence: CAWSPSRDSPLHF.

J is TRBJ1-4 and V is TRBV5-1, with 10 bases aligning to TRBD1. The germline CDR1 and CDR2 sequences are SGHRS and YFSETQ. The CDR3 is 14 residues long. The V segment lost 0 bases and the J segment 8 bases; nucleotides outside the gene matches: 1. CDR3 bases: TGCGCCAGCAGCTTGGGGACAGGGGGAGAAAAACTGTTTTTT. This gives the protein CASSLGTGGEKLFF. The entire variable domain, with the rest obtained from reference TRBV5-1 and TRBJ1-4, is as follows: KAGVTQTPRYLIKTRGQQVTLSCSPISGHRSVSWYQQTPGQGLQFLFEYFSETQRNKGNFPGRFSGRQFSNSRSEMNVSTLELGDSALYLCASSLGTGGEKLFFGSGTQLSVL.

The gene calls are TRBV6-5 and TRBJ2-7; 9 nucleotides align to TRBD1. Germline V CDR1 and CDR2: MNHEY, SVGAGI. The length of the CDR3 is 15 residues. J gave up 4 bases and V 6 bases, and 10 bases lay outside the gene matches. The CDR3 protein is CASSAPGQGGYEQYF. The DNA for the CDR3 is TGTGCCAGCAGCGCCCCGGGACAGGGAGGGTACGAGCAGTACTTC.